The 21 T cell receptor beta chains reported below all come from one sample, sequenced in a study of regulatory T cells in long-lasting Graves disease (dated by TCRdb to the early 2020s). Reading the label with the study, this specimen's time point is: newly diagnosed GD, antithyroid drugs for less than 3 months. RNA was extracted from PBMCs in TRIzol for both TCR sequencing and RNA sequencing. The protocol used for the library was multiplex PCR. The instrument was an Illumina HiSeq 4000. CDR3 regions were amplified by Arm-PCR with iRepertoire HTBI primers to construct TCR beta libraries. In-frame beta chains were kept once TCRdb had trimmed the public reads at Q25 with fastp and called clones with MiXCR. All rows with the same CDR3 protein become a single entry with the most common DNA and genes. The sample includes about 470,000 distinct CDR3 sequences, with 15% observed a single time. Together, the top ten hold roughly a sixth of the sample.

These same data were also listed under a study on T cells in Graves' hyperthyroidism and ophthalmopathy.

This material consisted of peripheral blood mononuclear cells (PBMCs), taken at new diagnosis, from a patient treated with antithyroid drugs. The receptor source for this set is a woman aged 25 to 45 with Graves disease. Donor details come from another sample of the same person, matched by shared clones.

This clonotype was found many times. This chain uses TRBV29-1 with TRBJ2-1; D is possibly TRBD1 (6 bases). The CDR3 is 14 residues long. The V gene lost 3 bases and the J gene lost 0 bases, with 9 bases spanning the gap. In germline, CDR1 is SQVTM, CDR2 ANQGSEA. CDR3 in DNA: TGCAGCGTTGAGGGCAGGGGCTCCTACAATGAGCAGTTCTTC. This sequence encodes CSVEGRGSYNEQFF.

This clonotype was counted only a few times. A read error is possible here, since a much larger clone lies one base away. This likely comes from a read error, as the CDR3 has no conserved phenylalanine or tryptophan at its end. The V call is TRBV2, the J call TRBJ2-1; D is perhaps TRBD2 (5 bases). The CDR3 spans 13 residues. The V end lost 6 bases, the J end lost 5 bases, and 11 bases lay between the germline ends. The germline V gene has CDR1 SNHLY and CDR2 FYNNEI. CDR3 region: CASSLTRDNEQFS. CDR3 in DNA: TGTGCCAGCAGCCTTACTAGGGACAATGAGCAGTTCTCC.

This clonotype was seen ten or more times. Germline is not matched at one junction end, which may reflect a read error. V is TRBV20-1 and J is TRBJ2-7; TRBD2 matches 15 bases. The germline V gene has CDR1 DFQATT and CDR2 SNEGSKA (reference sequence). CDR3 length: 18 residues. The CDR3 loop is CSASRGLAGGIFSHEQYF. The DNA for the CDR3 is TGCAGTGCTAGCCGGGGACTAGCGGGAGGAATATTCTCCCACGAGCAGTACTTC.

This clonotype was seen repeatedly, ten times or more. The J gene is TRBJ2-5, the V gene TRBV3-1, with unresolved D. CDR3 size: 13 residues. Trimming shortened V by 3 bases and J by 5 bases, and 10 bases separated the two germline ends. From germline, CDR1 is LGHDT and CDR2 YNNKEL (reference sequence). CDR3 region: CASSHGVGETQYF. For the CDR3, the DNA is TGTGCCAGCAGCCATGGGGTCGGCGAGACCCAGTACTTC.

A few counts support this clonotype. This sequence may be a read error, since a much larger clone differs from it by one base. V gene TRBV7-3 combines with J gene TRBJ2-3; possibly TRBD2 for D (5 bases). This CDR3 region has 14 residues. CDR1 and CDR2 from the germline V gene are SGHTA and FQGTGA. This CDR3 reads CAGSFEGRTDTQYF. CDR3 DNA sequence: TGTGCCGGCAGCTTCGAGGGCCGCACAGATACGCAGTATTTT.

This clonotype was seen ten or more times. This chain uses TRBV28 with TRBJ2-2, with 14 bases that match TRBD2. This CDR3 spans 15 amino acids. Per germline, CDR1 MDHEN and CDR2 SYDVKM. V dropped 5 bases and J dropped 7; count of bases not matched to a gene: 3. DNA of the CDR3: TGTGCCAGCAGTAAGGGACTAGCGGGAGTCGGGGAGCTGTTTTTT. This gives the protein CASSKGLAGVGELFF.

This clonotype was picked up many times. The rearrangement joins TRBV2 to TRBJ2-1, with 8 nucleotides matching TRBD1. The CDR3 sequence is 15 residues long. Trimming cost V 7 bases and J 8 bases; bases outside gene matches: 13. Germline V gene data show CDR1 as SNHLY and CDR2 as FYNNEI. The CDR3 sequence is CASNPPPRGRDEQFF. The CDR3 DNA is TGTGCCAGCAACCCCCCCCCCAGGGGGCGCGATGAGCAGTTCTTC.

This clonotype has more than one count but fewer than ten. The V call is TRBV5-1, the J call TRBJ2-7, with 7 positions matching TRBD1. CDR3 length equals 15 residues. The germline gives CDR1 SGHRS, CDR2 YFSETQ. Trimming at V came to 2 bases and at J to 4 bases, leaving 9 bases not matched to a gene. CDR3 sequence: CASSLEQGLPYEQYF. CDR3 coding DNA: TGCGCCAGCAGCTTAGAACAGGGGCTACCGTACGAGCAGTACTTC.

This clonotype was found many times. The rearrangement uses TRBV20-1 and TRBJ2-1; 9 nucleotides align to TRBD2. Trimming at V came to 0 bases and at J to 6 bases, leaving 12 bases not matched to a gene. Germline CDR1 is DFQATT and CDR2 is SNEGSKA (reference sequence). The CDR3 totals 17 residues. The CDR3 DNA sequence: TGCAGTGCTAGAGAGCCGAAGGGGGGACTAGCTTTCAATGAGCAGTTCTTC. Its translation is CSAREPKGGLAFNEQFF.

In this sample, this clonotype turned up many times. This chain links TRBV18 with TRBJ2-7, with 12 bases matching TRBD2. CDR3 size: 15 residues. Germline V CDR1 and CDR2: KGHSH, LQKENI. J was trimmed by 6 bases and V by 0 bases; bases with no gene match: 3. CDR3 nucleotide sequence: TGTGCCAGCTCACCACCGTCTAGCGGGAGGGGCGAGCAGTACTTC. This sequence encodes CASSPPSSGRGEQYF. The variable domain in full, with the rest retrieved from reference TRBV18 and TRBJ2-7, is NAGVMQNPRHLVRRRGQEARLRCSPMKGHSHVYWYRQLPEEGLKFMVYLQKENIIDESGMPKERFSAEFPKEGPSILRIQQVVRGDSAAYFCASSPPSSGRGEQYFGPGTRLTVT.

This clonotype has ten or more counts. This chain connects TRBV29-1 to TRBJ1-1; TRBD1 might be the D (5 bases). Germline loops: CDR1 SQVTM, CDR2 ANQGSEA. V was trimmed by 4 bases and J by 3 bases, leaving 12 bases between them. This CDR3 is built from 13 residues. CDR3 nucleotide sequence: TGCAGCGTTGCCCTCGAGGGGCACACTGAAGCTTTCTTT. Its protein product is CSVALEGHTEAFF.

A single count supports this clonotype. The V gene is TRBV6-2 or TRBV6-3, the J gene TRBJ1-2, with D perhaps TRBD1 (5 bases). Germline-derived CDR1 and CDR2 are MNHEY and SVGEGT. CDR3 size: 15 residues. V lost 7 bases and J lost 1, with 16 bases in between. DNA of the CDR3: TGTGCCAGCACACGGGCAGGGAATAATAACTATGGCTACACCTTC. Its translation: CASTRAGNNNYGYTF.

The chain has TRBV27 and TRBJ1-2; D perhaps matches TRBD1 (6 bases). V lost 1 base, J lost 7 bases, and 13 bases lay in between. In germline, CDR1 is MNHEY, CDR2 SMNVEV (reference sequence). The CDR3 loop spans 14 amino acids. Here the CDR3 reads CASSLLGTRIGYTF. The CDR3 DNA follows: TGTGCCAGCAGTTTATTGGGGACACGGATTGGCTACACCTTC.

This clonotype was recorded many times. V gene TRBV13 combines with J gene TRBJ1-2; D is perhaps TRBD1 (6 bases). CDR1 is PRHDT, CDR2 FYEKMQ, per germline (reference sequence). The V gene lost 5 bases and the J gene lost 8 bases, with 27 bases spanning the gap. This CDR3 region has 17 residues. The CDR3 DNA is TGTGCCAGCAGCCCCCACCTGGGGGGCATATTCCCTGGGGGCTACACCTTC. It codes for CASSPHLGGIFPGGYTF.

The J gene is TRBJ2-1, the V gene TRBV7-6; D is unclear. Germline CDR1 reads SGHVS; CDR2 reads FNYEAQ. CDR3 length: 12 residues. V lost 11 bases and J 1 base, leaving 9 bases between the germline ends. The CDR3 loop is CAVGGSYNEQFF. The CDR3 nucleotides read TGTGCCGTCGGTGGTTCCTACAATGAGCAGTTCTTC.

The chain joins TRBV4-1 to TRBJ2-5; D may be TRBD2 (6 bases). The ends were cut back, 4 bases at V and 6 bases at J, with 12 bases in the middle. Germline-derived CDR1 and CDR2 are MGHRA and YSYEKL. The CDR3 covers 13 residues. CDR3 nucleotides: TGCGCCAGCAGCCCGGGGCTAGCGAAGACCCAGTACTTC. It is translated as CASSPGLAKTQYF.

Details on this clonotype: The junction shows a germline mismatch at one end, possibly a read error. The chain recombines TRBV5-1 with TRBJ2-1; 8 bases match TRBD2. CDR1 is SGHRS, CDR2 YFSETQ, per germline. The CDR3 totals 15 residues. The CDR3 nucleotides read TGCGCCAGCAGCTTGAGGCGGGGGGAATACAGTGAGCAGTTCTTC. This encodes CASSLRRGEYSEQFF. The full variable domain, its missing parts supplied by reference TRBV5-1 and TRBJ2-1, is KAGVTQTPRYLIKTRGQQVTLSCSPISGHRSVSWYQQTPGQGLQFLFEYFSETQRNKGNFPGRFSGRQFSNSRSEMNVSTLELGDSALYLCASSLRRGEYSEQFFGPGTRLTVL.

This clonotype was counted between two and nine times. The chain couples TRBV4-1 to TRBJ2-6; the D gene is possibly TRBD1 (6 bases). The V end was cut by 3 bases, the J end by 2 bases, with 8 bases between. The CDR3 has 15 residues. Germline loops: CDR1 MGHRA, CDR2 YSYEKL. The CDR3 DNA reads as TGCGCCAGCAGCCACGACAGGACTGGGGCCAACGTCCTGACTTTC. Its translation: CASSHDRTGANVLTF.

This sequence joins TRBV7-9 and TRBJ2-1, with a possible D match to TRBD2 (8 bases). CDR3 length: 15 amino acids. V lost 5 bases to trimming and J lost 4 bases, with 15 bases between them. Per the germline V gene, CDR1 is SEHNR and CDR2 is FQNEAQ (reference sequence). CDR3 coding DNA: TGTGCCAGCAGCCCGGGAGGGGGCGGTTACAATGAGCAGTTCTTC. This encodes CASSPGGGGYNEQFF.

This clonotype has a count of ten or more. The rearrangement joins TRBV3-1 to TRBJ2-7; tentatively, D is TRBD1 or TRBD2 (5 bases each). The germline V gene encodes CDR1 LGHDT and CDR2 YNNKEL (reference sequence). This CDR3 is built from 14 residues. V lost 4 bases and J lost 3, with 13 bases in between. Here the CDR3 DNA reads TGTGCCAGCAGCCCCCGGGACGGCCTCTACGAGCAGTACTTC. Translation: CASSPRDGLYEQYF.

The gene calls are TRBV6-1 and TRBJ2-5; D perhaps matches TRBD1 (5 bases). With the DNA end fitting TRBJ2-1 better, the J assignment may be wrong. There are 15 residues in the CDR3. Germline V gives CDR1 MNHNS, CDR2 SASEGT. DNA of the CDR3: TGTGCCACCAGCAGAGATGGGGCAGGGAAAGAGACCCAGTTCTTC. Translating it yields CATSRDGAGKETQFF.